The rows below give T cell receptor beta chains drawn from one sample of a study of blood T cell repertoires in COVID-19. The data were produced by immunoSEQ multiplex PCR, yet TCRdb's version contains in-frame clones alone and is incomplete. The sample records about 310,000 clones, about 91% being singletons. Sequencing was done on a sample of PBMCs or T cells enriched from blood (not recorded which). The receptors were sampled from a woman aged 40 to 55 who had recovered from COVID-19. Both conserved end residues are part of each CDR3. The D gene is left open where the match is weak. Rows may omit the clone size; those that give it use once, few, many or a size class.

>NA|TRBJ2-6|NA|TRBV6-1
TGTGCCAGCAGTGAAGCGTACGGTAGCTCTGGGGCCAACGTCCTGACTTTC
CASSEAYGSSGANVLTF
>TRBD1|TRBJ1-2|NA|TRBV6-5
TGTGCCAGCAGTTACTCCTGGACAGGGAACTATGGCTACACCTTC
CASSYSWTGNYGYTF
>TRBD1|TRBJ2-7|NA|TRBV4-1
TGCGCCAGCAGCCAGACTTCGACAGGGGCCTACGAGCAGTACTTC
CASSQTSTGAYEQYF
>NA|TRBJ1-5|NA|TRBV15
TGTGCCACCAGCAGAGATCACCTACAGAATCAGCCCCAGCATTTT
CATSRDHLQNQPQHF
>TRBD1|TRBJ2-1|NA|TRBV18
TGTGCCAGCTCACTGGCCGGGACAGGGGGTATGGATGAGCAGTTCTTC
CASSLAGTGGMDEQFF
>NA|TRBJ1-1|once|TRBV7-2
TGTGCCAGCAGCTTAAGAGGAGGGACCACTGAAGCTTTCTTT
CASSLRGGTTEAFF
>TRBD2|TRBJ2-1|NA|TRBV11-3
TGTGCCAGCAGCGTAGCGGGGGCCTACAATGAGCAGTTCTTC
CASSVAGAYNEQFF
>TRBD1|TRBJ2-7|NA|TRBV6-5
TGTGCCAGCAGTCCGGGACAGGGGGCGTACGAGCAGTACTTC
CASSPGQGAYEQYF
>TRBD2|TRBJ2-1|once|TRBV6-6
TGTGCCAGCAGTTATTTAGCGGGAGGAGGCAATGAGCAGTTCTTC
CASSYLAGGGNEQFF
>TRBD1|TRBJ1-5|NA|TRBV5-8
TGTGCCAGCAGTCCTGGACAGGGGGCAGGTCAGCCCCAGCATTTT
CASSPGQGAGQPQHF
>NA|TRBJ1-6|NA|TRBV19
TGTGCCAGTAGTCAACAGGGAGCCGGGGATTCACCCCTCCACTTT
CASSQQGAGDSPLHF
>NA|TRBJ2-5|NA|TRBV11-2
TGTGCCAGCAGCGTGAACAGGGTACAAGAGACCCAGTACTTC
CASSVNRVQETQYF
>NA|TRBJ1-1|NA|TRBV5-6
TGTGCCAGCAGCTTAGGCGCTCTGCGGGCGTTCACTGAAGCTTTCTTT
CASSLGALRAFTEAFF
>NA|TRBJ1-2|NA|TRBV25-1
TGTGCCAGCAGTTCCGGGACTCTTCTGGGTGGCTACACCTTC
CASSSGTLLGGYTF
>NA|TRBJ1-2|NA|TRBV29-1
TGCAGCGTGGAGGTTGTGGGGTATGGCTACACCTTC
CSVEVVGYGYTF
>NA|TRBJ2-2|NA|TRBV18
TGTGCCAGCTCACCACAAAGGCAGGGGATTGGGAACACCGGGGAGCTGTTTTTT
CASSPQRQGIGNTGELFF
>NA|TRBJ1-5|NA|TRBV30
TGTGCCTGGAGTGAGGACAGTGCACAGCCCCAGCATTTT
CAWSEDSAQPQHF
>TRBD1|TRBJ2-7|NA|TRBV10-3
TGTGCCATCATCGCAGGGGGCTACGAGCAGTACTTC
CAIIAGGYEQYF
>TRBD1|TRBJ1-1|NA|TRBV4-2
TGTGCCAGCAGCCAAGATTACTTCGGGACAGGGGGCACTGAAGCTTTCTTT
CASSQDYFGTGGTEAFF
>NA|TRBJ1-4|NA|TRBV6-5
TGTGCCAGCAGCCGGGCGGGAGGGAATAATGAAAAACTGTTTTTT
CASSRAGGNNEKLFF
>TRBD1|TRBJ1-5|NA|TRBV12-3/TRBV12-4
TGTGCCAGCAGCCGACAGGGCGCTCAGCCCCAGCATTTT
CASSRQGAQPQHF
>TRBD1|TRBJ1-1|NA|TRBV28
TGTGCCAGCAGTTTTGCAGGGGGCGCGAAAAACACTGAAGCTTTCTTT
CASSFAGGAKNTEAFF
>NA|TRBJ2-7|NA|TRBV24-1
TGTGCCACCAGGGACCCAACAGGGTACCAGCAGTACTTC
CATRDPTGYQQYF
>TRBD1|TRBJ1-1|NA|TRBV18
TGTGCCAGCTCACCCGGACAGGGGATGAACACTGAAGCTTTCTTT
CASSPGQGMNTEAFF